These T cell receptor beta chains were read from a single sample in a study of blood T cell repertoires in COVID-19. TCRdb keeps only in-frame clones here, not all; method: immunoSEQ multiplex PCR. This table holds 80,000 or so clones, 77% found once. Sample: peripheral blood. These receptors all come from a human donor in a cohort sampled during active COVID-19. CDR3s include the opening cysteine and the closing phenylalanine or tryptophan. D genes are given only for firm matches. Size tells how often a clone was seen (once, few, many) or the class of an expanded clone, and some rows leave it out.

TRBV5-1	TRBJ2-2	TRBD2	few	CASSLAPGLAVKNTGELFF	TGCGCCAGCAGCTTGGCTCCGGGACTAGCGGTCAAGAACACCGGGGAGCTGTTTTTT
TRBV19	TRBJ1-5	TRBD1	few	CASSIDLITGEWPQHF	TGTGCCAGTAGTATAGATCTAATAACAGGGGAGTGGCCCCAGCATTTT
TRBV19	TRBJ1-2	TRBD1	-	CASSGTGNYGYTF	TGTGCCAGTAGTGGGACAGGGAACTATGGCTACACCTTC
TRBV29-1	TRBJ2-6	TRBD1	-	CSVEGTGSGANVLTF	TGCAGCGTTGAAGGGACAGGGTCTGGGGCCAACGTCCTGACTTTC
TRBV15	TRBJ1-2	TRBD1	-	CATSRDPGTGNDYTF	TGTGCCACCAGCAGAGATCCCGGGACAGGGAATGACTACACCTTC
TRBV15	TRBJ1-5	TRBD1	-	CATSRGAQGDQPQHF	TGTGCCACCAGCAGAGGAGCACAGGGGGATCAGCCCCAGCATTTT
TRBV9	TRBJ1-5	TRBD1	once	CASSVTGGDQPQHF	TGTGCCAGCAGCGTCACAGGGGGCGATCAGCCCCAGCATTTT
TRBV5-6	TRBJ1-1	-	-	CASSLRGRNTEAFF	TGTGCCAGCAGCCTTAGAGGGAGGAACACTGAAGCTTTCTTT
TRBV6-5	TRBJ2-3	TRBD2	-	CASSSIAGGATQYF	TGTGCCAGCAGTTCGATAGCGGGGGGTGCTACGCAGTATTTT
TRBV4-1	TRBJ1-2	TRBD1	-	CASSQTGLTGDHGYTF	TGCGCCAGCAGCCAGACGGGCCTAACAGGGGACCATGGCTACACCTTC
TRBV11-3	TRBJ2-7	TRBD1	once	CASSRQGQITEQYF	TGTGCCAGCAGCAGGCAGGGACAGATCACCGAGCAGTACTTC
TRBV27	TRBJ2-7	-	few	CASSLTSTYEQYF	TGTGCCAGCAGTTTAACCTCTACCTACGAGCAGTACTTC
TRBV2	TRBJ2-5	TRBD2	-	CASSGLAGPLQETQYF	TGTGCCAGCAGTGGACTAGCGGGGCCGCTCCAAGAGACCCAGTACTTC
TRBV18	TRBJ2-3	TRBD1	-	CASSGPGGKDTQYF	TGTGCCAGCTCAGGGCCAGGGGGCAAGGATACGCAGTATTTT
TRBV24-1	TRBJ1-2	TRBD1	-	CATSGQGVAGYTF	TGTGCCACCAGTGGACAGGGGGTCGCTGGCTACACCTTC
TRBV6-6	TRBJ2-7	TRBD2	-	CASSYWASGGLYEQYF	TGTGCCAGCAGTTACTGGGCTAGCGGGGGCCTCTACGAGCAGTACTTC
TRBV5-6	TRBJ2-5	TRBD2	-	CASSPGLAVARETQYF	TGTGCCAGCAGCCCCGGACTAGCGGTGGCAAGGGAGACCCAGTACTTC
TRBV9	TRBJ2-5	TRBD1	-	CASSPSGTGGFETQYF	TGTGCCAGCAGCCCCTCCGGGACAGGGGGCTTTGAGACCCAGTACTTC
TRBV11-3	TRBJ2-5	TRBD2	-	CASSLGAGEAETQYF	TGTGCCAGCAGCTTAGGAGCGGGAGAGGCAGAGACCCAGTACTTC
TRBV2	TRBJ2-7	-	-	CASRNRGGTYEQYF	TGTGCCAGCAGGAACAGGGGGGGGACCTACGAGCAGTACTTC
TRBV2	TRBJ2-1	-	few	CASSEVASANEQFF	TGTGCCAGCAGTGAAGTAGCTAGTGCCAATGAGCAGTTCTTC
TRBV28	TRBJ2-7	-	-	CASSLWTEKYEQYF	TGTGCCAGCAGTTTATGGACAGAGAAATACGAGCAGTACTTC
TRBV10-3	TRBJ2-2	-	-	CAISDHSGELFF	TGTGCCATCAGTGACCACTCCGGGGAGCTGTTTTTT
TRBV6-5	TRBJ1-3	TRBD1	-	CASRADRGTGNTIYF	TGTGCCAGCAGGGCCGACAGGGGCACTGGAAACACCATATATTTT